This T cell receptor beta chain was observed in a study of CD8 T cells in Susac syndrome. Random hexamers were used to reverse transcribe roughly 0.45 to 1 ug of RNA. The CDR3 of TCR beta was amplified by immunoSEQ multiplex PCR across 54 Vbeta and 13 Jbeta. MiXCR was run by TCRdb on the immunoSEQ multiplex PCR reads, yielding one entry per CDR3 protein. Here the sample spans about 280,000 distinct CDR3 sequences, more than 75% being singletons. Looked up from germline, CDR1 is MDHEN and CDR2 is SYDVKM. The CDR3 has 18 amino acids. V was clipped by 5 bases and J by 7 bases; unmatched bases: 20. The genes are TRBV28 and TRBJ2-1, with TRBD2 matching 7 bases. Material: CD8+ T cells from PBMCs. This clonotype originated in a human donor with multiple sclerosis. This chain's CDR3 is CASSPFAQRGRERNEQFF. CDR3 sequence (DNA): TGTGCCAGCAGTCCATTCGCTCAGCGGGGAAGAGAGCGGAATGAGCAGTTCTTC.